The T cell receptor beta chain described here comes from a study of cytomegalovirus exposure and HLA in healthy donors. Looking at the study overall: Within an early data release were tens of millions of unique TCRs drawn from HLA-typed donors.

Study-wide findings and caveats: In a later analysis, V- and J-gene trimming of beta chains associated with a DCLRE1C missense variant, replicated independently. Across all donors, roughly uniform sequencing depth was an assumption of the presence/absence analyses.

V lost 4 bases and J lost 8; bases outside the gene matches: 9. Looked up from germline, CDR1 is PRHDT and CDR2 is FYEKMQ (reference sequence). The CDR3 contains 16 residues. About this clone: Its antigen is unidentified.

This PCR relied on a set of 60 Vbeta primers and 13 Jbeta primers. The method was immunoSEQ multiplex PCR; TCRdb's version includes in-frame clones alone and lacks a portion of them. Of 70,000 to 75,000 clones listed, around 72% are singletons. This TCR came from a woman between 40 and 50 years old in good health and CMV-seropositive. The chain links TRBV13 to TRBJ1-4, with TRBD1 matching 11 bases. The sequencing sample was made of PBMCs. The chain's CDR3 is CASSSLNGTGGEKLFF. Written as DNA, the CDR3 is TGTGCCAGCAGCTCACTTAACGGGACAGGGGGGGAAAAACTGTTTTTT.